The rows below give T cell receptor beta chains drawn from one sample of a study of graft-versus-host responses after intestinal transplantation. Data came from immunoSEQ multiplex PCR; TCRdb stores just in-frame clones and leaves some out. Of approximately 8,200 clones in the sample, less than 98% are singletons; the top ten hold less than 0.25%. The sample was PBMCs, taken 23 days after intestinal transplant. The receptors originated from a human patient who received an intestinal transplant, so some T cells may come from the graft donor. The CDR3 runs from the conserved cysteine through the conserved F or W. Fields, in order: V gene, J gene, clone size, D gene, CDR3 protein, CDR3 DNA. D genes are given only for firm matches. Expanded clones get a size class; other rows say once, few or many, or leave the size out.

TRBV15	TRBJ1-4	.	.	CATSSALGGRGNEKLFF	TGTGCCACCAGCAGCGCCCTGGGAGGGCGGGGTAATGAAAAACTGTTTTTT
TRBV5-1	TRBJ1-1	.	.	CASRPQVDDTEAFF	TGCGCCAGCAGACCCCAGGTTGACGACACTGAAGCTTTCTTT
TRBV13	TRBJ2-5	.	.	CASSPPGPGRETQYF	TGTGCCAGCAGCCCCCCAGGGCCAGGGAGAGAGACCCAGTACTTC
TRBV14	TRBJ2-1	.	TRBD2	CASSHTQELAGGPTRSENEQFF	TGTGCCAGCAGCCATACCCAAGAGCTAGCGGGAGGGCCCACGAGGAGTGAAAATGAGCAGTTCTTC
TRBV27	TRBJ2-1	.	.	CASSQNYNEQFF	TGTGCCAGCAGCCAGAATTACAATGAGCAGTTCTTC
TRBV5-1	TRBJ1-2	.	.	CASSPREGSRGYTF	TGCGCCAGCAGCCCAAGGGAGGGATCGCGAGGCTACACCTTC
TRBV6-1	TRBJ1-3	.	TRBD1	CASSDSTGGSGNTIYF	TGTGCCAGCAGTGATTCGACAGGGGGCTCTGGAAACACCATATATTTT
TRBV9	TRBJ1-2	once	.	CASSVVSGPNYGYTF	TGTGCCAGCAGCGTAGTTTCAGGGCCTAACTATGGCTACACCTTC
TRBV4-2	TRBJ2-7	.	.	CASSQERSSYEQYF	TGTGCCAGCAGCCAGGAACGGTCCTCCTACGAGCAGTACTTC
TRBV5-3	TRBJ2-1	.	.	CARSLGQDNNNEQFF	TGTGCCAGAAGCTTGGGCCAGGACAATAACAATGAGCAGTTCTTC
TRBV9	TRBJ2-7	.	TRBD1	CASKRGLTSYEQYF	TGTGCCAGCAAAAGGGGGCTAACCTCCTACGAGCAGTACTTC
TRBV7-8	TRBJ2-1	.	TRBD2	CASSFEGLAGYNEQFF	TGTGCCAGCAGCTTTGAAGGACTAGCGGGCTACAATGAGCAGTTCTTC
TRBV4-2	TRBJ2-7	.	.	CASSQEGPEYPYEQYF	TGTGCCAGCAGCCAAGAAGGGCCAGAATACCCCTACGAGCAGTACTTC
TRBV13	TRBJ1-1	.	.	CASSFEGGDTEAFF	TGTGCCAGCAGCTTCGAGGGCGGGGACACTGAAGCTTTCTTT
TRBV6-5	TRBJ1-4	once	TRBD1	CASSEQGTEKLFF	TGTGCCAGCAGTGAACAGGGGACTGAAAAACTGTTTTTT
TRBV29-1	TRBJ2-3	.	.	CSVEVTTDTQYF	TGCAGCGTTGAAGTAACCACAGATACGCAGTATTTT
TRBV13	TRBJ2-7	.	TRBD2	CASSSLAVSYEQYF	TGTGCCAGCTCTTCCCTAGCGGTCTCCTACGAGCAGTACTTC
TRBV6-5	TRBJ1-2	.	.	CASSYGGRSGYTF	TGTGCCAGCAGTTACGGTGGCAGGAGCGGCTACACCTTC
TRBV9	TRBJ2-1	once	TRBD2	CASSVATERGPYNEQFF	TGTGCCAGCAGCGTAGCTACTGAGCGGGGGCCCTACAATGAGCAGTTCTTC
TRBV7-8	TRBJ2-3	.	.	CASSFLFRYTSTDTQYF	TGTGCCAGCAGCTTCCTTTTTCGCTATACTAGCACAGATACGCAGTATTTT
TRBV2	TRBJ2-7	.	.	CARGVAARDYEQYF	TGTGCCAGGGGGGTAGCGGCCAGGGACTACGAGCAGTACTTC
TRBV27	TRBJ1-2	once	.	CASRAGGQPYGYTF	TGTGCCAGCAGAGCCGGGGGACAACCCTATGGCTACACCTTC
TRBV19	TRBJ2-1	.	.	CASSIGTTGSYNEQFF	TGTGCCAGTAGTATAGGGACTACCGGCTCCTACAATGAGCAGTTCTTC
TRBV28	TRBJ2-5	.	.	CASSLLGEETQYF	TGTGCCAGCAGTCTATTGGGGGAAGAGACCCAGTACTTC
TRBV11-2	TRBJ1-1	.	.	CASSLDTFPLVNTEAFF	TGTGCCAGCAGCTTAGACACCTTCCCCTTGGTGAACACTGAAGCTTTCTTT
TRBV30	TRBJ2-1	.	TRBD2	CAWKFSGRGNYNEQFF	TGTGCCTGGAAGTTTAGCGGGAGGGGGAACTACAATGAGCAGTTCTTC
TRBV7-9	TRBJ1-1	.	TRBD1	CASSSGQGADTEAFF	TGTGCCAGCAGCTCCGGACAGGGGGCGGACACTGAAGCTTTCTTT
TRBV6-6	TRBJ2-7	.	.	CASSDLYEQYF	TGTGCCAGCAGTGACCTTTACGAGCAGTACTTC
TRBV7-3	TRBJ1-1	.	.	CASSLIYIEAFF	TGTGCCAGCAGCTTAATCTACATTGAAGCTTTCTTT
TRBV27	TRBJ2-7	.	TRBD1	CASTGQDNYEQYF	TGTGCCAGCACAGGACAGGACAACTACGAGCAGTACTTC
TRBV6-4	TRBJ1-2	.	.	CASSDGAGNGYTF	TGTGCCAGCAGTGACGGGGCAGGGAATGGCTACACCTTC
TRBV5-8	TRBJ1-2	once	.	CASSLGARRNYGYTF	TGTGCCAGCAGCTTGGGGGCCAGGAGGAACTATGGCTACACCTTC
TRBV4-1	TRBJ2-1	.	TRBD1	CASSQGGLGTGGYEQFF	TGCGCCAGCAGCCAAGGAGGTCTCGGGACAGGGGGTTATGAGCAGTTCTTC
TRBV7-6	TRBJ2-7	.	.	CASSLAPWGADYEQYF	TGTGCCAGCAGCTTAGCCCCCTGGGGGGCAGACTACGAGCAGTACTTC
TRBV2	TRBJ2-7	.	.	CASSDGSYEQYF	TGTGCCAGCAGTGACGGATCCTACGAGCAGTACTTC
TRBV5-1	TRBJ2-7	.	.	CASSAEGRSSYEQYF	TGCGCCAGCAGCGCGGAGGGTCGGAGCTCCTACGAGCAGTACTTC
TRBV10-3	TRBJ1-6	.	.	CAISEIGSDSPLHF	TGTGCCATCAGTGAGATCGGCTCGGATTCACCCCTCCACTTT
TRBV4-1	TRBJ2-7	.	TRBD2	CASSQGLAEEEQYF	TGCGCCAGCAGCCAAGGGCTAGCGGAGGAAGAGCAGTACTTC
TRBV6-5	TRBJ1-1	.	.	CASSYTGLGEAFF	TGTGCCAGCAGTTACACGGGGCTAGGTGAAGCTTTCTTT
TRBV28	TRBJ1-2	.	.	CATQRRFLYGYTF	TGTGCCACTCAGAGGAGGTTTCTCTATGGCTACACCTTC
TRBV6-5	TRBJ2-4	.	TRBD2	CASSYSGASGKNIQYF	TGTGCCAGCAGTTACTCCGGTGCTAGCGGCAAAAACATTCAGTACTTC
TRBV6-5	TRBJ1-4	once	.	CASSYEGQGEKLFF	TGTGCCAGCAGTTACGAGGGGCAGGGTGAAAAACTGTTTTTT
TRBV9	TRBJ2-1	.	.	CASSVVKEVTEQFF	TGTGCCAGCAGCGTAGTGAAGGAGGTCACTGAGCAGTTCTTC
TRBV5-4	TRBJ2-7	.	TRBD2	CASSREGGRAYEQYF	TGTGCCAGCAGCCGGGAGGGGGGTAGGGCCTACGAGCAGTACTTC
TRBV9	TRBJ1-4	once	.	CASSPRAGGNEKLFF	TGTGCCAGCAGCCCCCGCGCCGGGGGGAATGAAAAACTGTTTTTT
TRBV4-2	TRBJ2-1	.	TRBD2	CASSQDNPAGVGNEQFF	TGTGCCAGCAGCCAAGATAATCCAGCGGGAGTGGGGAATGAGCAGTTCTTC
TRBV4-1	TRBJ2-3	.	.	CASSPKSDTLGTDTQYF	TGCGCCAGCAGCCCCAAATCGGACACTCTAGGCACAGATACGCAGTATTTT
TRBV5-1	TRBJ2-5	.	TRBD2	CASSLGGILAGETQYF	TGCGCCAGCAGCTTGGGGGGCATCCTAGCGGGAGAGACCCAGTACTTC
TRBV5-4	TRBJ2-1	.	TRBD2	CASSLHLAGGYNEQFF	TGTGCCAGCAGCTTGCATCTAGCGGGAGGTTACAATGAGCAGTTCTTC
TRBV7-6	TRBJ2-1	.	.	CASSLLRGGSYNEQFF	TGTGCCAGCAGCTTATTGCGGGGTGGCTCCTACAATGAGCAGTTCTTC
TRBV28	TRBJ1-2	.	.	CASSYREGYTF	TGTGCCAGCAGTTACAGGGAAGGCTACACCTTC
TRBV5-1	TRBJ1-5	.	.	CASSFSGGWNQPQHF	TGCGCCAGCAGCTTTTCGGGGGGTTGGAATCAGCCCCAGCATTTT
TRBV30	TRBJ1-1	.	.	CASGPENTEAFF	TGTGCCTCCGGGCCGGAGAACACTGAAGCTTTCTTT
TRBV30	TRBJ2-4	.	.	CAWGQAKNIQYF	TGTGCCTGGGGGCAGGCCAAAAACATTCAGTACTTC
TRBV19	TRBJ2-6	once	TRBD1	CASSNKGQGIPRPRWSGANVLTF	TGTGCCAGTAGTAATAAAGGACAGGGGATCCCACGCCCAAGGTGGTCTGGGGCCAACGTCCTGACTTTC
TRBV6-4	TRBJ2-3	.	.	CARGDTQYF	TGTGCCCGGGGGGATACGCAGTATTTT
TRBV28	TRBJ2-7	.	TRBD2	CASSSLRGRETYEQYF	TGTGCCAGCAGTTCCCTCCGCGGGAGGGAGACCTACGAGCAGTACTTC
TRBV6-5	TRBJ1-2	.	TRBD1	CASSYSYRGLYGYTF	TGTGCCAGCAGTTACTCTTACAGGGGCCTCTATGGCTACACCTTC
TRBV2	TRBJ2-2	once	.	CASSPPAGFSGELFF	TGTGCCAGCAGCCCCCCCGCCGGGTTCTCCGGGGAGCTGTTTTTT